This T cell receptor (beta chain) is drawn from a study of blood T cell repertoires in COVID-19. The wider study: Acute-phase and convalescent COVID-19 samples originated in the United States, Italy and Spain.

This CDR3 region has 13 residues. The ends lost 5 bases at V and 9 bases at J; junction bases unmatched: 10. The germline CDR1 and CDR2 sequences are SGHRS and YFSETQ. Sequencing was performed with immunoSEQ multiplex PCR; in TCRdb, only in-frame clones are kept and a portion is missing. This sample carries 200,000 to 250,000 clones, about 80% of them seen once, and the ten largest clones take approximately 1.9%. The sequenced material came from peripheral blood. The sequence was collected from a woman aged 80 or older with acute or convalescent COVID-19. The J gene is TRBJ1-2, the V gene TRBV5-1, with TRBD1 matching over 7 bases. In DNA form, the CDR3 reads TGCGCCAGCAGACTTACCAGGGGGGCAAGCTACACCTTC. It specifies CASRLTRGASYTF.